These 29 T cell receptor beta chains were sequenced from one sample in a study of shared clonotypes between healthy human individuals. The method was immunoSEQ multiplex PCR; TCRdb's version includes in-frame clones alone and lacks a portion of them. The data show roughly 1,100,000 clones, about 80% seen once. What was sequenced was memory CD4+ T cells sorted from blood. This sample's subset: CD45RA-negative fraction. Receptors originate from a man between 18 and 35 years old in good health.

The rearrangement links TRBV6-5 to TRBJ1-6; D is possibly TRBD1 (6 bases). The ends were cut back, 4 bases at V and 9 bases at J, with 13 bases in the middle. This CDR3 region has 14 residues. Looked up from germline, CDR1 is MNHEY and CDR2 is SVGAGI. In DNA form, the CDR3 reads TGTGCCAGCAGTTTTCAGGGGACCCGTTCACCCCTCCACTTT. It codes for CASSFQGTRSPLHF.

The chain couples TRBV4-2 to TRBJ2-3; 9 nucleotides match TRBD2. The CDR3 is 16 amino acids. Germline V gives CDR1 LGHNA, CDR2 YNFKEQ. V dropped 0 bases and J dropped 6; count of bases not matched to a gene: 7. The CDR3 spells CASSQDNSGGGDTQYF. CDR3 sequence (DNA): TGTGCCAGCAGCCAAGATAATAGCGGGGGTGGGGATACGCAGTATTTT.

This clone has at least ten counts. The genes are TRBV5-4 and TRBJ1-1, with D perhaps matching TRBD1 (5 bases). The CDR3 is 12 residues long. Trimming pared 4 bases from V and 11 bases from J, leaving 15 bases between. The germline CDR1 and CDR2 sequences are SGHNT and YYREEE (reference sequence). The CDR3 reads CASSAREGSAFF. The DNA of the CDR3 is TGTGCCAGCAGCGCCAGGGAGGGGTCGGCTTTCTTT. The full variable domain, in which reference TRBV5-4 and TRBJ1-1 provide the parts outside the CDR3, is ETGVTQSPTHLIKTRGQQVTLRCSSQSGHNTVSWYQQALGQGPQFIFQYYREEENGRGNFPPRFSGLQFPNYSSELNVNALELDDSALYLCASSAREGSAFFGQGTRLTVV.

This chain joins TRBV28 and TRBJ1-3; D is undetermined. The CDR3 consists of 14 residues. Trimming left V 3 bases short and J 0 bases short, with 6 bases between. Germline V CDR1 and CDR2: MDHEN, SYDVKM. In DNA form, the CDR3 reads TGTGCCAGCAGTTTCCCCACCTCTGGAAACACCATATATTTT. Translating gives CASSFPTSGNTIYF.

The genes are TRBV5-1 and TRBJ2-3; 7 nucleotides align to TRBD2. CDR3 length: 17 residues. Per germline, CDR1 SGHRS and CDR2 YFSETQ. V was pared by 0 bases and J by 0 bases, with 7 bases of the junction left unmatched. The CDR3 DNA reads TGCGCCAGCAGCTTGGAACCGACTAGCCTAAGCACAGATACGCAGTATTTT. Protein product: CASSLEPTSLSTDTQYF.

This chain links TRBV10-3 with TRBJ2-7, with a possible D match to TRBD2 (5 bases). This CDR3 has 13 amino acids. V lost 10 bases, J lost 6 bases, and 19 bases lay in between. Germline values: CDR1 ENHRY, CDR2 SYGVKD. CDR3 sequence (DNA): TGTGCCACCCAACCTGGAGGATCCCGCGAGCAGTACTTC. As protein: CATQPGGSREQYF.

This chain connects TRBV4-1 to TRBJ1-2, with D hard to call. The length of the CDR3 is 13 residues. V was cut by 0 bases and J by 4 bases, with 6 bases left in between. Germline V gives CDR1 MGHRA, CDR2 YSYEKL. The CDR3 nucleotides read TGCGCCAGCAGCCAAGATGGGTCCTATGGCTACACCTTC. It specifies CASSQDGSYGYTF.

A few counts support this clone. The chain combines TRBV19 with TRBJ1-1; possibly TRBD1 for D (5 bases). This CDR3 spans 12 amino acids. The ends were cut back, 5 bases at V and 6 bases at J, with 10 bases in the middle. The germline CDR1 and CDR2 sequences are LNHDA and SQIVND (reference sequence). In DNA, the CDR3 is TGTGCCAGTAGTGCGGGGGGACCTGAAGCTTTCTTT. It yields the protein CASSAGGPEAFF.

The CDR3 region is CSAPGGADYGYTF. The CDR3 DNA reads as TGCAGCGCTCCAGGGGGCGCCGACTATGGCTACACCTTC. The chain has TRBV29-1 and TRBJ1-2, with 8 bases lining up with TRBD1. The ends lost 7 bases at V and 3 bases at J; junction bases unmatched: 7. The V gene's germline CDR1 is SQVTM and CDR2 ANQGSEA. The CDR3 has 13 amino acids.

The J gene is TRBJ2-2, the V gene TRBV6-6; D may be TRBD2 (6 bases). Per germline, CDR1 MNHNY and CDR2 SVGAGI (reference sequence). V shed 8 bases and J shed 8 bases, with 12 bases lying between them. The CDR3 sequence is 12 residues long. CDR3 in DNA: TGTGCCAGCGGCGATCTAGCGGGGGAGCTGTTTTTT. Its translation: CASGDLAGELFF.

The genes are TRBV6-5 and TRBJ1-2; tentative D call: TRBD1 (5 bases). Germline loops: CDR1 MNHEY, CDR2 SVGAGI. V gave up 7 bases and J gave up 8 bases, with 17 bases separating them. CDR3 length equals 13 residues. The CDR3 region has the DNA TGTGCCAGCACCCCCGGGGCGGTGGGGGGCTACACCTTC. Protein: CASTPGAVGGYTF.

V usage is TRBV27 and J usage is TRBJ2-3; perhaps D is TRBD1 or TRBD2 (5 bases each). The CDR3 has 14 amino acids. The V gene lost 3 bases and the J gene lost 2 bases, with 9 bases spanning the gap. The germline gives CDR1 MNHEY, CDR2 SMNVEV (reference sequence). The CDR3 DNA is TGTGCCAGCAGTTTTAGGGACCCCACAGATACGCAGTATTTT. This encodes CASSFRDPTDTQYF.

CDR3 region: CSVEQGPLEQYF. As DNA, the CDR3 is TGCAGCGTTGAACAGGGGCCCCTCGAGCAGTACTTC. The chain joins TRBV29-1 to TRBJ2-7; D may be TRBD1 (6 bases). V lost 2 bases, J lost 6 bases, and 11 bases lay in between. Germline assignment: CDR1 SQVTM and CDR2 ANQGSEA. CDR3 length: 12 residues.

This clone was recorded only once. One end of the junction fails to match germline, which may point to a read error. The rearrangement joins TRBV7-2 to TRBJ1-1; D not certain. This CDR3 has 12 residues. Looked up from germline, CDR1 is SGHTA and CDR2 is FQGNSA. The CDR3 region has the DNA TGTGCCAGCAGCTTGGCCCCCACTCAAGCTTTCTTT. Protein product: CASSLAPTQAFF.

Turning to this clone: Compared with germline, one end of the junction differs, possibly owing to a read error. The V and J genes are TRBV27 and TRBJ2-2; tentatively, D is TRBD1 or TRBD2 (5 bases each). The V gene's germline CDR1 is MNHEY and CDR2 SMNVEV (reference sequence). CDR3 length: 17 amino acids. The CDR3 bases are TGTGCCAGCAGTTTGATGAGGGGCTTGGGGAACCCCGGGGAGCTGTTTTTT. It translates to CASSLMRGLGNPGELFF.

The V gene is TRBV5-1, the J gene TRBJ1-4; D unresolved. Per the germline V gene, CDR1 is SGHRS and CDR2 is YFSETQ. Trimming removed 0 bases at V and 3 bases at J, with 9 bases between. The CDR3 contains 15 residues. The CDR3 protein is CASSLEGRPNEKLFF. The CDR3 nucleotides are TGCGCCAGCAGCTTGGAAGGCAGGCCTAATGAAAAACTGTTTTTT.

The chain links TRBV5-1 to TRBJ1-1; D ambiguous. This CDR3 is built from 13 residues. V was trimmed by 0 bases and J by 6 bases, leaving 9 bases between them. From germline, CDR1 is SGHRS and CDR2 YFSETQ. The CDR3 loop reads CASSLGPRAEAFF. The DNA of the CDR3 is TGCGCCAGCAGCTTGGGCCCCCGGGCTGAAGCTTTCTTT. Complete variable domain (other parts from reference TRBV5-1 and TRBJ1-1): KAGVTQTPRYLIKTRGQQVTLSCSPISGHRSVSWYQQTPGQGLQFLFEYFSETQRNKGNFPGRFSGRQFSNSRSEMNVSTLELGDSALYLCASSLGPRAEAFFGQGTRLTVV.

This sequence joins TRBV11-2 and TRBJ2-1; 13 nucleotides align to TRBD2. The CDR3 loop spans 17 amino acids. Germline CDR1 SGHAT, CDR2 FQNNGV. The ends lost 1 base at V and 8 bases at J; junction bases unmatched: 8. The CDR3 sequence: CASSLGGGTSGVYEQFF. CDR3 bases: TGTGCCAGCAGCTTAGGAGGAGGGACTAGCGGGGTCTATGAGCAGTTCTTC.

This clone came up once. This chain connects TRBV7-2 to TRBJ1-2; possibly TRBD1 for D (6 bases). In germline, CDR1 is SGHTA, CDR2 FQGNSA. V was cut by 2 bases and J by 7 bases, with 14 bases left in between. CDR3 size: 14 residues. The CDR3 sequence: CASSLTGGPGGYTF. The DNA of the CDR3 is TGTGCCAGCAGCTTAACGGGGGGGCCGGGTGGCTACACCTTC.

This chain links TRBV4-3 with TRBJ1-2; D is uncertain. With 0 bases removed from V and 4 bases from J, the gap between germline ends came to 6 bases. In germline, CDR1 is LGHNA, CDR2 YSLEER. The CDR3 totals 13 residues. CDR3 nucleotides: TGCGCCAGCAGCCAAGAGATAGGCTATGGCTACACCTTC. Residues: CASSQEIGYGYTF.

The chain has TRBV5-1 and TRBJ2-3; TRBD2 aligns across 10 bases. The CDR3 spans 15 residues. With V trimmed by 4 bases and J by 5 bases, 7 bases remained unmatched. The V gene's germline CDR1 is SGHRS and CDR2 YFSETQ. CDR3 nucleotide sequence: TGCGCCAGCAGCCACCAAGCGGGAGGGGTAGATACGCAGTATTTT. Residues: CASSHQAGGVDTQYF. Together with reference TRBV5-1 and TRBJ2-3, the CDR3 gives the full variable domain: KAGVTQTPRYLIKTRGQQVTLSCSPISGHRSVSWYQQTPGQGLQFLFEYFSETQRNKGNFPGRFSGRQFSNSRSEMNVSTLELGDSALYLCASSHQAGGVDTQYFGPGTRLTVL.

V is TRBV30 and J is TRBJ2-1, with 7 nucleotides matching TRBD1. Germline V gene lookup returns CDR1 GTSNPN and CDR2 SVGIG (reference sequence). The V gene end was trimmed by 0 bases and the J gene end by 6 bases; junction bases not matched to a gene: 5. The CDR3 covers 14 residues. The CDR3 DNA is TGTGCCTGGAGTGTCGGACAGGAGACCAATGAGCAGTTCTTC. It translates to CAWSVGQETNEQFF. The full variable domain, completed using reference TRBV30 and TRBJ2-1, is SQTIHQWPATLVQPVGSPLSLECTVEGTSNPNLYWYRQAAGRGLQLLFYSVGIGQISSEVPQNLSASRPQDRQFILSSKKLLLSDSGFYLCAWSVGQETNEQFFGPGTRLTVL.

This chain joins TRBV28 and TRBJ1-1, with 7 bases aligning to TRBD1. The J segment lost 4 bases and the V segment lost 3 bases, leaving 5 bases of the junction unmatched. The CDR3 loop spans 14 amino acids. The germline V gene encodes CDR1 MDHEN and CDR2 SYDVKM. The CDR3 spells CASSLGQRGTEAFF. CDR3 in DNA: TGTGCCAGCAGTTTGGGACAGAGGGGCACTGAAGCTTTCTTT.

The chain uses TRBV10-3 and TRBJ1-2; D gene uncertain. V lost 0 bases and J 8 bases, leaving 13 bases between the germline ends. The CDR3 spans 14 residues. Germline CDR1 and CDR2: ENHRY and SYGVKD. The CDR3: CAISESAISWGYTF. The CDR3 DNA is TGTGCCATCAGTGAGTCGGCCATATCCTGGGGCTACACCTTC.

The chain combines TRBV2 with TRBJ1-5; a possible D gene is TRBD1 (5 bases). This CDR3 contains 15 residues. The ends were cut back, 4 bases at V and 3 bases at J, with 13 bases in the middle. CDR1 is SNHLY, CDR2 FYNNEI, per germline. Here the CDR3 reads CASSGDRKVNQPQHF. As DNA, the CDR3 is TGTGCCAGCAGTGGAGACAGAAAGGTCAATCAGCCCCAGCATTTT.

This chain links TRBV4-3 with TRBJ1-3; D gene unclear. CDR1 and CDR2 (germline): LGHNA, YSLEER. CDR3 length equals 16 residues. V gave up 0 bases and J gave up 0 bases, with 9 bases separating them. The CDR3, as DNA: TGCGCCAGCAGCCAAGATCACAGCTTCTCTGGAAACACCATATATTTT. Residues: CASSQDHSFSGNTIYF.

The gene calls are TRBV7-2 and TRBJ2-7; D gene unclear. Germline V gives CDR1 SGHTA, CDR2 FQGNSA. Trimming pared 5 bases from V and 2 bases from J, leaving 13 bases between. CDR3 length: 14 residues. As DNA, the CDR3 is TGTGCCAGCAGCCCCCACGTGCAAACCTACGAGCAGTACTTC. As protein: CASSPHVQTYEQYF.

The V gene is TRBV5-1, the J gene TRBJ2-4; 9 positions agree with TRBD2. V was clipped by 0 bases and J by 5 bases; unmatched bases: 3. CDR3 length equals 15 residues. CDR1 SGHRS and CDR2 YFSETQ come from the germline V gene. In DNA form, the CDR3 reads TGCGCCAGCAGCTTGGACGGCGGGAGGGAAAACATTCAGTACTTC. This encodes CASSLDGGRENIQYF.

This chain joins TRBV27 and TRBJ2-5; D is uncertain. V lost 1 base, J lost 8 bases, and 17 bases lay in between. The CDR3 length is 15 residues. The germline CDR1 and CDR2 sequences are MNHEY and SMNVEV (reference sequence). The CDR3 loop reads CASSLYVAQPETQYF. For the CDR3, the DNA is TGTGCCAGCAGTTTATACGTTGCTCAGCCCGAAACCCAGTACTTC.